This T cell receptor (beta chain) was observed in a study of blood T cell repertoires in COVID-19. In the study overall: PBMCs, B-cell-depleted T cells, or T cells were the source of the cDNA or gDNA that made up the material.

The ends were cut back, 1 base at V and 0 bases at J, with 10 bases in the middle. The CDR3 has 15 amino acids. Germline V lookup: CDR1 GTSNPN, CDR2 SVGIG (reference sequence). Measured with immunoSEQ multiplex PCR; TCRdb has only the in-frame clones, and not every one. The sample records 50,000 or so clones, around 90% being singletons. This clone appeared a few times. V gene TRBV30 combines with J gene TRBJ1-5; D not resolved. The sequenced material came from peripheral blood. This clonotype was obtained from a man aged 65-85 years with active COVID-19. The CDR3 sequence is CAWSGRTNSNQPQHF. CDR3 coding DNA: TGTGCCTGGAGTGGAAGAACTAATAGCAATCAGCCCCAGCATTTT.